This TCR beta chain emerged from a study of cytomegalovirus exposure and HLA in healthy donors. The overall study: Around four fifths of around 400 genotyped donors fell in the Caucasian-associated ancestry cluster.

This clone occurred a few times. The PCR made use of 60 Vbeta and 13 Jbeta primers. Profiling relied on immunoSEQ multiplex PCR, and the TCRdb table lists in-frame clones only, not all of them. Of 150,000 to 200,000 clones in the sample, roughly 80% were seen once. The receptor's source is a boy aged 5-17 years in good health and CMV-seronegative. Specimen: PBMCs.

The CDR3 loop is CASSRGQGQADTQYF. CDR3 coding DNA: TGCGCCAGCAGCCGGGGACAGGGGCAAGCAGATACGCAGTATTTT. The chain couples TRBV5-1 to TRBJ2-3; 10 bases map to TRBD1. Per germline, CDR1 SGHRS and CDR2 YFSETQ. J was trimmed by 4 bases and V by 4 bases; bases with no gene match: 6. This CDR3 is 15 amino acids long.